Each of the 5 T cell receptor beta chains below was sequenced from the same sample in a study of cytomegalovirus exposure and HLA in healthy donors. The PCR used 60 Vbeta and 13 Jbeta primers. Here immunoSEQ multiplex PCR was the method, and the copy in TCRdb shows in-frame clones only, minus some. The sample has around 190,000 clones, roughly 77% seen once. Sequencing was done on a sample of PBMCs. The receptors derive from a woman aged 25 to 39 in good health and CMV-seropositive.

The genes are TRBV18 and TRBJ2-5; 12 positions match TRBD1. This CDR3 region has 15 residues. Germline loops: CDR1 KGHSH, CDR2 LQKENI. After removal of 6 bases from V and 5 bases from J, the junction contained 7 bases not matched to a gene. CDR3 sequence: CASSLGTGGVETQYF. The CDR3 coding sequence is TGTGCCAGCTCCCTTGGGACAGGGGGCGTCGAGACCCAGTACTTC.

V and J are TRBV19 and TRBJ2-5; TRBD1 is a possible D gene (5 bases). Germline-derived CDR1 and CDR2 are LNHDA and SQIVND (reference sequence). This CDR3 has 15 residues. V lost 3 bases and J lost 3, with 14 bases in between. CDR3 region: CASSIRTFSEETQYF. The CDR3 nucleotides read TGTGCCAGTAGTATCAGGACATTCTCAGAAGAGACCCAGTACTTC. Full variable domain (rest looked up from reference TRBV19 and TRBJ2-5): DGGITQSPKYLFRKEGQNVTLSCEQNLNHDAMYWYRQDPGQGLRLIYYSQIVNDFQKGDIAEGYSVSREKKESFPLTVTSAQKNPTAFYLCASSIRTFSEETQYFGPGTRLLVL.

A note on this clone: Different DNA sequences within this sample yield the same CDR3. The V call is TRBV19, the J call TRBJ2-1; TRBD2 is a possible D gene (6 bases). This CDR3 contains 15 residues. The V gene lost 3 bases and the J gene lost 0 bases, with 9 bases spanning the gap. Germline V gives CDR1 LNHDA, CDR2 SQIVND (reference sequence). CDR3 loop: CASSISGSSYNEQFF. DNA for the CDR3: TGTGCCAGTAGTATCTCCGGGAGCTCCTACAATGAGCAGTTCTTC. Together with reference TRBV19 and TRBJ2-1, the CDR3 gives the full variable domain: DGGITQSPKYLFRKEGQNVTLSCEQNLNHDAMYWYRQDPGQGLRLIYYSQIVNDFQKGDIAEGYSVSREKKESFPLTVTSAQKNPTAFYLCASSISGSSYNEQFFGPGTRLTVL.

The V gene is TRBV5-4, the J gene TRBJ2-7; the match to TRBD1 covers 9 bases. The CDR3 runs to 15 residues. From germline, CDR1 is SGHNT and CDR2 YYREEE (reference sequence). V trimming: 0 bases; J trimming: 6 bases; junction bases outside the gene matches: 7. CDR3 sequence: CASSLVGTGYPEQYF. The CDR3 coding sequence is TGTGCCAGCAGCTTGGTCGGGACAGGGTATCCCGAGCAGTACTTC. Based on the CDR3 plus reference TRBV5-4 and TRBJ2-7, the full variable domain is ETGVTQSPTHLIKTRGQQVTLRCSSQSGHNTVSWYQQALGQGPQFIFQYYREEENGRGNFPPRFSGLQFPNYSSELNVNALELDDSALYLCASSLVGTGYPEQYFGPGTRLTVT.

V is TRBV6-1 and J is TRBJ2-3, with 11 positions matching TRBD2. The CDR3 is 15 residues long. Germline values: CDR1 MNHNS, CDR2 SASEGT. The J segment lost 4 bases and the V segment lost 6 bases, leaving 6 bases of the junction unmatched. This chain's CDR3 is CASRAGTSGPDTQYF. The CDR3 DNA is TGTGCCAGCAGAGCCGGGACTAGCGGACCAGATACGCAGTATTTT.